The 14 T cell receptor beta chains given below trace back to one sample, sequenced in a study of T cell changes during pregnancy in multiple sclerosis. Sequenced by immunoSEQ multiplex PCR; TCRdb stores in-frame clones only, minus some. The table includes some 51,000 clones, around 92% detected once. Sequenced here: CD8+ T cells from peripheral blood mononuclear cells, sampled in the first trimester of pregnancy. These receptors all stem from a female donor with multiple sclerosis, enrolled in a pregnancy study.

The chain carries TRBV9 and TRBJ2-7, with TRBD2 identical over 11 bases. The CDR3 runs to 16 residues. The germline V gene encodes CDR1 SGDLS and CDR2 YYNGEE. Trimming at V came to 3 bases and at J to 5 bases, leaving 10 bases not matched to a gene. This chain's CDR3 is CASSGSELAGVDEQYF. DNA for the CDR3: TGTGCCAGCAGCGGCTCCGAACTAGCGGGAGTAGACGAGCAGTACTTC.

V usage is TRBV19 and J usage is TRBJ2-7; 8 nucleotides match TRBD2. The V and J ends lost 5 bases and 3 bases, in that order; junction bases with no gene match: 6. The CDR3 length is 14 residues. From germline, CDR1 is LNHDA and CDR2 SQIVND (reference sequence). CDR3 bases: TGTGCCAGTAGTTATGGCGGGAGGCTCTACGAGCAGTACTTC. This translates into CASSYGGRLYEQYF.

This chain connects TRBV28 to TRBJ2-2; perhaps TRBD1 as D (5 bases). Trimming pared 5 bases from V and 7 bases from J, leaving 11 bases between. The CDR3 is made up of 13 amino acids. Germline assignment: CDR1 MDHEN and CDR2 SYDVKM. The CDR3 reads CASSQGGSGELFF. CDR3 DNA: TGTGCCAGCAGTCAGGGTGGAAGCGGGGAGCTGTTTTTT.

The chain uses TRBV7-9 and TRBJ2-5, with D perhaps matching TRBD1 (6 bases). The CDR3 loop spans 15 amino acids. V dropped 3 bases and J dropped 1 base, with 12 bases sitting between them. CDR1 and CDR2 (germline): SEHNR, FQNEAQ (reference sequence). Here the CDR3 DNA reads TGTGCCAGCAGCTTTCCCGGACAGAGCCAAGAGACCCAGTACTTC. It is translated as CASSFPGQSQETQYF.

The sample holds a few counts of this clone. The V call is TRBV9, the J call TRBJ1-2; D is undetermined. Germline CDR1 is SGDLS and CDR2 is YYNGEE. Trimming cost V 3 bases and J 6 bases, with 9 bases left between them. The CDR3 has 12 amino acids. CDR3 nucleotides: TGTGCCAGCAGCGACCGGGTCCATGGCTACACCTTC. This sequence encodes CASSDRVHGYTF.

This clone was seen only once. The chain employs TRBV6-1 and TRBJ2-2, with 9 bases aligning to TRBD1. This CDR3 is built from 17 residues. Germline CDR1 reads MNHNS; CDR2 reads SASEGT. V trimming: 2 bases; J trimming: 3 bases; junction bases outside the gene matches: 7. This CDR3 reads CASSETGTGLDTGELFF. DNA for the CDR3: TGTGCCAGCAGTGAAACCGGGACAGGGCTGGACACCGGGGAGCTGTTTTTT.

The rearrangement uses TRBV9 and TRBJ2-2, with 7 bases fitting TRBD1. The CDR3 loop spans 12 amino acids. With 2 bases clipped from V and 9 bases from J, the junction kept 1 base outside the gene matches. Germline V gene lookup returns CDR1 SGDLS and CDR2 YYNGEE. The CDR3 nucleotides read TGTGCCAGCAGCGTGACAGGGAGGGAGCTGTTTTTT. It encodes CASSVTGRELFF.

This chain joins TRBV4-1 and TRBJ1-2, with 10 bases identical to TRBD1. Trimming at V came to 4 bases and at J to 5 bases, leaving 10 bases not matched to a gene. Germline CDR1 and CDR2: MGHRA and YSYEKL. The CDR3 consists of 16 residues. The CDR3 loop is CASSPSLDRGLYGYTF. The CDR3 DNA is TGCGCCAGCAGCCCTTCCCTAGACAGGGGGCTGTATGGCTACACCTTC.

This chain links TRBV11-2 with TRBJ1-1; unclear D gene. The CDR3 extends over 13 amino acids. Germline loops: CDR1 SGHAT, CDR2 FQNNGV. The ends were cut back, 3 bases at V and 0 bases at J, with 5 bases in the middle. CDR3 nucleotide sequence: TGTGCCAGCAGCTTGACAATGAACACTGAAGCTTTCTTT. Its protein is CASSLTMNTEAFF.

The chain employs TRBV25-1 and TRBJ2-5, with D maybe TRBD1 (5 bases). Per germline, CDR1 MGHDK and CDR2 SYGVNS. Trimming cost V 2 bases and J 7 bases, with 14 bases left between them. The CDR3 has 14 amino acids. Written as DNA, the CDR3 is TGTGCCAGCAGTGAAGCCCAGGGCGCCACGACCCAGTACTTC. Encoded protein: CASSEAQGATTQYF.

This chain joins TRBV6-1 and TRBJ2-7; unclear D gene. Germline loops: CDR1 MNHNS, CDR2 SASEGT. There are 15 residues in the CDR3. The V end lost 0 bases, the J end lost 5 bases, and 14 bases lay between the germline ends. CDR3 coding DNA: TGTGCCAGCAGTGAAGCAGACACGGAAAACCACGAGCAGTACTTC. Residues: CASSEADTENHEQYF.

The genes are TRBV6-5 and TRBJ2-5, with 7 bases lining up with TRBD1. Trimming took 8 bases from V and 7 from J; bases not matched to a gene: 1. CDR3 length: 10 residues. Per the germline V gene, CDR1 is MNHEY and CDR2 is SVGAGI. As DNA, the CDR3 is TGTGCCAGCGGGACAGCGACCCAGTACTTC. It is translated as CASGTATQYF.

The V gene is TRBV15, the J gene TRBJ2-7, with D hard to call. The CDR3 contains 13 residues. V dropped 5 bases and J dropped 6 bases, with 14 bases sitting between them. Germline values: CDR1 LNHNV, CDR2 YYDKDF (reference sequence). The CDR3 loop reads CATSPRVLFEQYF. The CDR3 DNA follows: TGTGCCACCAGCCCTCGGGTCCTTTTCGAGCAGTACTTC.

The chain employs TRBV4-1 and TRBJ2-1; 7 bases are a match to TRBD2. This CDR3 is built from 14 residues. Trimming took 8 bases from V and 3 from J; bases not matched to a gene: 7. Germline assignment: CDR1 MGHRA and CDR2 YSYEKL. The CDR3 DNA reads TGCGCCAGCCAGAGACTAGCCGACTACAATGAGCAGTTCTTC. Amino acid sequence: CASQRLADYNEQFF.